This TCR beta chain originates from a study of blood T cells in healthy people across ages. Looking at the study overall: About one barcoded beta molecule per two T cells came from capture by template switching.

The authors ran a second PCR of about 7 to 11 cycles using a sample-barcoded 5' primer and a J-beta primer mix. Each CDR3 protein is one row after TCRdb ran MiXCR on the 5' RACE reads. The sample has roughly 1 million distinct CDR3 sequences; around 27% are singletons. These sequences were also reported in another study, on T cells of mothers and their children. From that study: The study recruited a few healthy Caucasian mothers and their six children as donors. In cDNA synthesis, all of the extracted RNA was used at about 1.5 ug per 15 ul. For each mother, over 9.5 million TCR beta CDR3 reads were obtained, and for each child, about 3 million.

This TCR was sampled from a girl aged 2 to 10 in good health. Source material: blood.

CDR3 in DNA: TGCGCCAGCAGCTTGTTTTTATTAGATACGCAGTATTTT. It codes for CASSLFLLDTQYF. The genes are TRBV5-1 and TRBJ2-3; D gene unclear. The CDR3 sequence is 13 residues long. V lost 1 base and J lost 5, with 8 bases in between. CDR1 is SGHRS, CDR2 YFSETQ, per germline.